One sample yielded the 2 T cell receptor beta chains listed below, sequenced in a study of T cell responses to AZD1222 COVID-19 vaccine. Using immunoSEQ multiplex PCR, the repertoire was profiled, and TCRdb retains in-frame clones only, with some absent. The sample lists 100,000 or so clones, roughly 89% occurring once. The sample in question was peripheral blood, obtained 28 days after the second AZD1222 dose. These receptor sequences come from an adult who received the AZD1222 COVID-19 vaccine.

The chain employs TRBV10-3 and TRBJ2-3; D is unresolved. Trimming left V 0 bases short and J 0 bases short, with 4 bases between. Germline assignment: CDR1 ENHRY and CDR2 SYGVKD. CDR3 length equals 14 residues. CDR3 sequence reads: CAISESTSTDTQYF. The CDR3 region has the DNA TGTGCCATCAGTGAGTCTACGAGCACAGATACGCAGTATTTT.

The V call is TRBV10-3, the J call TRBJ1-6, with a tentative D call TRBD1 (6 bases). Trimming took 4 bases from V and 9 from J, leaving 13 bases between them. The germline gives CDR1 ENHRY, CDR2 SYGVKD. CDR3 length: 14 amino acids. CDR3 sequence reads: CAISAQGGSSPLHF. The CDR3 DNA follows: TGTGCCATCAGTGCACAGGGAGGGAGTTCACCCCTCCACTTT.